This T cell receptor beta chain appears in the sequencing data of a study of cytomegalovirus exposure and HLA in healthy donors. Whole-study results and caveats: CMV serostatus was the only recorded immune exposure for donors.

This clone occurred once. Its matching antigen is unknown. Each donor was nominally healthy when sampled (though unrecorded immune exposures were likely). The CDR3 loop spans 15 amino acids. Germline V CDR1 and CDR2: SGHDT, YYEEEE. After removal of 0 bases from V and 6 bases from J, the junction contained 8 bases not matched to a gene. The PCR had 60 Vbeta and 13 Jbeta primers. The data were produced by immunoSEQ multiplex PCR, yet TCRdb's version contains in-frame clones alone and is incomplete. The table has 100,000 to 150,000 clones, about 68% seen once. The TCR originated in a man aged 35 to 55 in good health and CMV-seropositive. V is TRBV5-6 and J is TRBJ2-7; 8 bases are a match to TRBD1. The sample was PBMCs. The CDR3 bases are TGTGCCAGCAGCTTGGGAGGACAGGGTCGCGGCGAGCAGTACTTC. Amino acid sequence: CASSLGGQGRGEQYF.